The T cell receptor (beta chain) described here comes from a study of shared clonotypes between healthy human individuals. Findings and limits, study-wide: Rarefaction curves obtained for sorted subsets showed sequencing incomplete despite large depth.

Genomic DNA of each subset was evenly split across several immunoSEQ plates. In the original analysis: ImmunoSEQ only sent back junction sequences with no quality scores, so filtering was done differently. Sequencing used immunoSEQ multiplex PCR; TCRdb keeps in-frame clones, though not all of them. V, J and clone size are those of that table, while D and trimming were read from the DNA. The data show around 2,100,000 clones, about 95% seen once. Germline CDR1 is MNHEY and CDR2 is SVGAGI. The CDR3 is made up of 13 amino acids. V dropped 2 bases and J dropped 4 bases, with 6 bases sitting between them. Naive CD8 populations comprised CD45RO-negative cells positively selected for CCR7, excluding terminally differentiated effector memory CD45RA+ cells. The study enrolled healthy HIV-negative adults without recent acute infections or vaccinations as donors. As for this clone: Its specificity is not known.

This clonotype was sampled from a young man in good health. Material: naive CD8+ T cells sorted from blood. The chain uses TRBV6-5 and TRBJ1-5; tentatively, D is TRBD1 (5 bases). The CDR3 nucleotides read TGTGCCAGCAGTTACGACAGAAATCAGCCCCAGCATTTT. Its translation is CASSYDRNQPQHF.